Following are 29 T cell receptor beta chains from one sample sequenced in a study of T cells after yellow fever vaccination. TCRdb ran MiXCR on the 5' RACE reads and lists one entry per CDR3 protein. The repertoire holds some 560,000 distinct CDR3 sequences, with 15% to 20% as singletons. Sequencing was performed on PBMCs, taken 15 days after the yellow fever booster vaccination. These receptor sequences come from a man aged 30 to 45 who received the YFV17D yellow fever vaccine.

This clonotype has a handful of counts. The CDR3 loop reads CASSGRAASNQPQHF. The DNA of the CDR3 is TGTGCCAGCAGTGGGCGGGCGGCTAGCAATCAGCCCCAGCATTTT. The V gene is TRBV12-3 or TRBV12-4, the J gene TRBJ1-5, with D uncertain. The CDR3 sequence is 15 residues long. V gave up 5 bases and J gave up 0 bases, with 11 bases separating them.

This chain uses TRBV5-1 with TRBJ2-4, with a tentative D call TRBD2 (5 bases). This CDR3 region has 15 residues. Germline CDR1 SGHRS, CDR2 YFSETQ. The germline V and J ends were trimmed by 2 bases and 7 bases, with 16 bases remaining between them. CDR3 sequence: CASSFNSGALNIQYF. CDR3 DNA sequence: TGCGCCAGCAGCTTCAACAGCGGCGCCCTTAACATTCAGTACTTC.

V and J are TRBV11-2 and TRBJ2-2, with 9 bases fitting TRBD1. The CDR3 contains 14 residues. The junction had 3 bases not matched to a gene; V was cut back by 5 bases and J by 5 bases. Germline V gives CDR1 SGHAT, CDR2 FQNNGV. Here the CDR3 reads CASSPQGATGELFF. The CDR3 DNA reads as TGTGCCAGCAGCCCACAGGGGGCGACCGGGGAGCTGTTTTTT.

The gene calls are TRBV10-3 and TRBJ2-7, with D maybe TRBD2 (6 bases). Trimming shortened V by 6 bases and J by 4 bases, and 10 bases separated the two germline ends. Germline assignment: CDR1 ENHRY and CDR2 SYGVKD. CDR3 length: 12 amino acids. The CDR3 region has the DNA TGTGCCATCAGCAGTAGCGGATACGAGCAGTACTTC. Translation: CAISSSGYEQYF.

This clonotype showed up just a few times. The CDR3 DNA reads as TGTGCCACCCGAGGTAGGGCTGAAGCTTTCTTT. It translates to CATRGRAEAFF. The chain has TRBV12-3 or TRBV12-4 and TRBJ1-1; D is unresolved. Trimming cost V 10 bases and J 6 bases, with 12 bases left between them. This CDR3 contains 11 residues.

This clonotype has only a few counts. CDR3 residues: CASSADRKRPQHF. The DNA for the CDR3 is TGTGCCAGCAGTGCCGACCGAAAACGGCCCCAGCATTTT. V usage is TRBV6-1 and J usage is TRBJ1-5; D not resolved. CDR1 is MNHNS, CDR2 SASEGT, per germline. The CDR3 sequence is 13 residues long. V lost 4 bases and J 9 bases, leaving 13 bases between the germline ends.

This clonotype was counted between two and nine times. V is TRBV12-3 or TRBV12-4 and J is TRBJ2-3; a weak D match, TRBD1 (6 bases). This CDR3 has 12 residues. Trimming shortened V by 7 bases and J by 8 bases, and 13 bases separated the two germline ends. This CDR3 is CASMQGLGTQYF. The DNA for the CDR3 is TGTGCCAGCATGCAGGGGTTGGGTACGCAGTATTTT.

This clonotype has just a few counts. CDR3: CASYPDRNTEAFF. The CDR3, as DNA: TGTGCCAGTTACCCCGACAGGAACACTGAAGCTTTCTTT. The chain couples TRBV18 to TRBJ1-1; TRBD1 is a possible D gene (5 bases). The CDR3 covers 13 residues. The V gene's germline CDR1 is KGHSH and CDR2 LQKENI. V was cut by 9 bases and J by 1 base, with 12 bases left in between.

The J gene is TRBJ2-5, the V gene TRBV9, with 8 nucleotides matching TRBD1. The junction had 12 bases not matched to a gene; V was cut back by 0 bases and J by 5 bases. The CDR3 extends over 17 amino acids. Germline lookup yields CDR1 SGDLS and CDR2 YYNGEE. CDR3 residues: CASSVVAVGQGPETQYF. CDR3 DNA sequence: TGTGCCAGCAGCGTAGTCGCGGTAGGACAGGGACCCGAGACCCAGTACTTC.

The chain couples TRBV21-1 to TRBJ1-1. TRBV21-1 is deemed a pseudogene. CDR3 length: 14 amino acids. CDR3 DNA sequence: TGTGCCAGCAGCAAAGGTAAGGTGAACACTGAAGCTTTCTTT. This sequence encodes CASSKGKVNTEAFF.

This clonotype was seen a handful of times. This chain uses TRBV7-2 with TRBJ2-7, with 7 bases that match TRBD1. J was trimmed by 0 bases and V by 4 bases; bases with no gene match: 9. Germline V lookup: CDR1 SGHTA, CDR2 FQGNSA. The CDR3 covers 16 residues. The CDR3 here is CASSSGTEVVSYEQYF. In DNA, the CDR3 is TGTGCCAGCAGCTCCGGGACAGAGGTTGTCTCCTACGAGCAGTACTTC.

This rearrangement joins TRBV20-1 to TRBJ2-7, with 8 bases fitting TRBD2. The V and J ends lost 0 bases and 2 bases, in that order; junction bases with no gene match: 27. This CDR3 is built from 22 residues. CDR1 is DFQATT and CDR2 is SNEGSKA in the germline V gene (reference sequence). The DNA for the CDR3 is TGCAGTGCTAGAGAATGGAGGGCGAGGGGAGCGGGAGAGCTAACCCACCCCTACGAGCAGTACTTC. This translates into CSAREWRARGAGELTHPYEQYF.

The rearrangement links TRBV4-3 to TRBJ2-3, with D possibly matching TRBD1 (5 bases). Deletions cut 5 bases from V and 6 bases from J, with 12 bases between. Germline loops: CDR1 LGHNA, CDR2 YSLEER. This CDR3 comprises 13 residues. CDR3 DNA sequence: TGCGCCAGCAGCGGCTTCCAGGGTGATACGCAGTATTTT. Translating gives CASSGFQGDTQYF.

V gene TRBV14 combines with J gene TRBJ2-1; either TRBD1 or TRBD2 may fit D (5 bases each). V gave up 1 base and J gave up 9 bases, with 19 bases separating them. From germline, CDR1 is SGHDN and CDR2 FVKESK. CDR3 size: 16 residues. The chain's CDR3 is CASSQGRDRRGSEQFF. CDR3 coding DNA: TGTGCCAGCAGCCAAGGTCGGGACCGAAGAGGGAGTGAGCAGTTCTTC.

The chain is built from TRBV20-1 and TRBJ2-3; D call uncertain. CDR3 size: 15 residues. CDR1 and CDR2 (germline): DFQATT, SNEGSKA (reference sequence). Trimming shortened V by 5 bases and J by 2 bases, and 17 bases separated the two germline ends. DNA of the CDR3: TGCAGTGCTCACGATTCGAGGCACCCCACAGATACGCAGTATTTT. Translating gives CSAHDSRHPTDTQYF.

In its sample, this clonotype was seen a few times. The CDR3 DNA is TGTGCCAGCAGCTTGCAGGGTATAGGGTACGAGCAGTACTTC. Translation: CASSLQGIGYEQYF. The chain joins TRBV5-6 to TRBJ2-7, with D perhaps TRBD1 (5 bases). V lost 1 base and J lost 4, with 12 bases in between. The CDR3 loop spans 14 amino acids. Germline CDR1 is SGHDT and CDR2 is YYEEEE. Complete variable domain (other parts from reference TRBV5-6 and TRBJ2-7): DAGVTQSPTHLIKTRGQQVTLRCSPKSGHDTVSWYQQALGQGPQFIFQYYEEEERQRGNFPDRFSGHQFPNYSSELNVNALLLGDSALYLCASSLQGIGYEQYFGPGTRLTVT.

The gene calls are TRBV5-4 and TRBJ1-2; D gene ambiguous. Germline lookup yields CDR1 SGHNT and CDR2 YYREEE (reference sequence). The CDR3 covers 13 residues. Trimming shortened V by 0 bases and J by 7 bases, and 10 bases separated the two germline ends. The CDR3 reads CASSLDYSGGYTF. The CDR3 DNA reads TGTGCCAGCAGCTTGGACTATTCCGGTGGCTACACCTTC.

The chain couples TRBV11-2 to TRBJ2-5, with unresolved D. The CDR3 has 13 amino acids. Germline V gene lookup returns CDR1 SGHAT and CDR2 FQNNGV. The ends were cut back, 5 bases at V and 5 bases at J, with 12 bases in the middle. CDR3 residues: CASSRDRTETQYF. Here the CDR3 DNA reads TGTGCCAGCAGCCGAGACCGAACGGAGACCCAGTACTTC.

About this clonotype itself: The junction does not match germline at one end; this may be a read error. The chain combines TRBV27 with TRBJ2-1; 7 bases are a match to TRBD2. CDR3 length equals 13 residues. Germline values: CDR1 MNHEY, CDR2 SMNVEV (reference sequence). DNA of the CDR3: TGTGCCAGCAGTTTTGCTAGCGGCAATAAGCAGTTCTTC. This codes for CASSFASGNKQFF.

Only a few counts were recorded for this clonotype. CDR3 sequence reads: CASSLAGGGLDTQYF. The CDR3 DNA reads as TGTGCCAGCAGCTTGGCCGGGGGGGGGCTTGATACGCAGTATTTT. The J gene is TRBJ2-3, the V gene TRBV5-6, with TRBD2 identical over 8 bases. The CDR3 has 15 amino acids. The germline V gene encodes CDR1 SGHDT and CDR2 YYEEEE. With 0 bases clipped from V and 6 bases from J, the junction kept 6 bases outside the gene matches. Full variable domain (remainder filled in from reference TRBV5-6 and TRBJ2-3): DAGVTQSPTHLIKTRGQQVTLRCSPKSGHDTVSWYQQALGQGPQFIFQYYEEEERQRGNFPDRFSGHQFPNYSSELNVNALLLGDSALYLCASSLAGGGLDTQYFGPGTRLTVL.

This clonotype was picked up a small number of times. The V call is TRBV6-5, the J call TRBJ1-5; TRBD1 matches 12 bases. Germline V gene lookup returns CDR1 MNHEY and CDR2 SVGAGI. The CDR3 sequence is 15 residues long. The V segment lost 4 bases and the J segment 5 bases; nucleotides outside the gene matches: 3. CDR3 bases: TGTGCCAGCAGTTCGGGGACAGGGGGCGATCAGCCCCAGCATTTT. This sequence encodes CASSSGTGGDQPQHF.

The chain recombines TRBV7-9 with TRBJ1-1; a possible D gene is TRBD1 (6 bases). This CDR3 region has 12 residues. V lost 5 bases and J lost 5, with 9 bases in between. Germline V gene lookup returns CDR1 SEHNR and CDR2 FQNEAQ (reference sequence). Here the CDR3 reads CASSVTGTEAFF. CDR3 in DNA: TGTGCCAGCAGCGTCACAGGGACTGAAGCTTTCTTT.

This clonotype was recorded a few times. The CDR3 coding sequence is TGTGCCAGCAGTTTTGCCGGGGAAGCCTACGAGCAGTACTTC. Amino acids: CASSFAGEAYEQYF. V and J are TRBV12-3 or TRBV12-4 and TRBJ2-7; D might be TRBD2 (5 bases). With 3 bases removed from V and 2 bases from J, the gap between germline ends came to 11 bases. The CDR3 length is 14 residues.

The chain joins TRBV7-2 to TRBJ2-1; possible D gene TRBD1, 6 bases. Looked up from germline, CDR1 is SGHTA and CDR2 is FQGNSA. This CDR3 has 13 residues. Trimming removed 3 bases at V and 7 bases at J, with 10 bases between. Here the CDR3 reads CASSFSGENEQFF. The CDR3, as DNA: TGTGCCAGCAGCTTTTCAGGGGAGAATGAGCAGTTCTTC.

V gene TRBV9 combines with J gene TRBJ1-1, with D possibly TRBD1 on 6 matching bases. With 3 bases removed from V and 4 bases from J, the gap between germline ends came to 13 bases. This CDR3 is 14 amino acids long. Germline V gene data show CDR1 as SGDLS and CDR2 as YYNGEE. CDR3 DNA sequence: TGTGCCAGCAGCGAACAGGGTGGTACCACTGAAGCTTTCTTT. Its protein is CASSEQGGTTEAFF.

A few counts support this clonotype. This chain connects TRBV10-3 to TRBJ2-7; a weak D match, TRBD1 (5 bases). V lost 6 bases to trimming and J lost 3 bases, with 15 bases between them. The CDR3 contains 14 residues. CDR1 and CDR2 from the germline V gene are ENHRY and SYGVKD. In DNA, the CDR3 is TGTGCCATCAGCCCCGCCAGGGCCCTCTACGAGCAGTACTTC. It is translated as CAISPARALYEQYF.

This clonotype has a handful of counts. The V call is TRBV3-1, the J call TRBJ1-1; D gene ambiguous. Trimming cost V 3 bases and J 8 bases, with 10 bases left between them. The CDR3 spans 12 residues. The germline gives CDR1 LGHDT, CDR2 YNNKEL (reference sequence). CDR3 amino acids: CASSQGSGEAFF. Here the CDR3 DNA reads TGTGCCAGCAGCCAGGGGTCCGGGGAAGCTTTCTTT. The complete variable domain, with remaining parts taken from reference TRBV3-1 and TRBJ1-1, reads DTAVSQTPKYLVTQMGNDKSIKCEQNLGHDTMYWYKQDSKKFLKIMFSYNNKELIINETVPNRFSPKSPDKAHLNLHINSLELGDSAVYFCASSQGSGEAFFGQGTRLTVV.

V and J are TRBV6-5 and TRBJ2-7; 8 bases agree with TRBD1. After removal of 2 bases from V and 3 bases from J, the junction contained 3 bases not matched to a gene. Germline CDR1 and CDR2: MNHEY and SVGAGI. The CDR3 runs to 14 residues. CDR3 sequence reads: CASSYDGTGYEQYF. DNA for the CDR3: TGTGCCAGCAGTTACGATGGGACAGGCTACGAGCAGTACTTC.

This clonotype was detected a few times. The junction shows a germline mismatch at one end, possibly a read error. V gene TRBV7-9 combines with J gene TRBJ2-2; D not certain. The CDR3 extends over 15 amino acids. The V gene's germline CDR1 is SEHNR and CDR2 FQNEAQ (reference sequence). CDR3 DNA sequence: TGTGCCAGCAGCTCGACCTCACCGAACGCCGGGGAGCTGTTTTTT. Its translation is CASSSTSPNAGELFF. The entire variable domain, with the rest obtained from reference TRBV7-9 and TRBJ2-2, is as follows: DTGVSQNPRHKITKRGQNVTFRCDPISEHNRLYWYRQTLGQGPEFLTYFQNEAQLEKSRLLSDRFSAERPKGSFSTLEIQRTEQGDSAMYLCASSSTSPNAGELFFGEGSRLTVL.